This T cell receptor beta chain originates from a study of CD8 T cells in Susac syndrome. Reverse transcription of roughly 0.5 to 1 ug RNA was carried out with random hexamers. TCRdb re-called the immunoSEQ multiplex PCR reads through MiXCR, storing one row per CDR3 protein. Among some 100,000 distinct CDR3 sequences listed, 80% to 95% were seen once. There are 13 residues in the CDR3. V was trimmed by 6 bases and J by 6 bases, leaving 13 bases between them. Germline V gene lookup returns CDR1 LNHDA and CDR2 SQIVND (reference sequence). Matched for age and sex, the controls were healthy donors. Negative isolation was applied to CD8+ and CD4+ T cells, and FACS enrichment was applied to TEMRA cells.

The V call is TRBV19, the J call TRBJ2-3; the D is unclear. The source is a human donor in good health. The sample comprised CD4+ T cells from PBMCs. CDR3 coding DNA: TGTGCCAGTAGATGGTCCGTTTCGGATACGCAGTATTTT. This translates into CASRWSVSDTQYF. The complete variable domain, with remaining parts taken from reference TRBV19 and TRBJ2-3, reads DGGITQSPKYLFRKEGQNVTLSCEQNLNHDAMYWYRQDPGQGLRLIYYSQIVNDFQKGDIAEGYSVSREKKESFPLTVTSAQKNPTAFYLCASRWSVSDTQYFGPGTRLTVL.